The 11 T cell receptor beta chains presented below share a single source sample, sequenced in a study of OX40 agonist ivuxolimab in advanced cancers. Generated by immunoSEQ multiplex PCR, the TCRdb table keeps only in-frame clones and is missing some. The data show 30,000 to 45,000 clones, approximately 79% seen once. The sample consisted of CD4+ or CD8+ T cells sorted from blood, taken in a trial of the OX40 agonist ivuxolimab. All receptors derive from an adult with an advanced solid tumor such as melanoma, head and neck, liver or kidney cancer.

CDR3 protein: CASSPGGSGGLAKNIQYF. As DNA, the CDR3 is TGTGCCAGCAGCCCCGGTGGTAGCGGGGGATTAGCCAAAAACATTCAGTACTTC. The chain joins TRBV14 to TRBJ2-4; 9 nucleotides align to TRBD2. The CDR3 spans 18 residues. The ends lost 4 bases at V and 0 bases at J; junction bases unmatched: 10. Per germline, CDR1 SGHDN and CDR2 FVKESK.

This clone was counted once. This chain links TRBV4-2 with TRBJ2-2, with D possibly TRBD2 on 5 matching bases. V lost 4 bases, J lost 6 bases, and 15 bases lay in between. The CDR3 has 15 amino acids. Germline CDR1 reads LGHNA; CDR2 reads YNFKEQ. DNA of the CDR3: TGTGCCAGCAGCCCTCTTGACCGGGATCCCGGGGAGCTGTTTTTT. Encoded protein: CASSPLDRDPGELFF.

The chain uses TRBV5-5 and TRBJ1-1; TRBD1 matches at 8 bases. The CDR3 is made up of 16 amino acids. Trimming took 0 bases from V and 0 from J; bases not matched to a gene: 4. The germline V gene has CDR1 SGHKS and CDR2 YYEKEE (reference sequence). The CDR3 loop is CASSLGQGLVNTEAFF. CDR3 nucleotide sequence: TGTGCCAGCAGCTTGGGACAGGGGCTAGTGAACACTGAAGCTTTCTTT.

The rearrangement links TRBV7-9 to TRBJ2-3; D might be TRBD2 (6 bases). There are 14 residues in the CDR3. Trimming shortened V by 4 bases and J by 0 bases, and 8 bases separated the two germline ends. Germline values: CDR1 SEHNR, CDR2 FQNEAQ (reference sequence). The CDR3 region has the DNA TGTGCCAGCAGCTCCGGGAGTAGCACAGATACGCAGTATTTT. It yields the protein CASSSGSSTDTQYF.

This clone was counted a few times. At one of its ends the junction is not consistent with the germline gene, which may arise from a read error. The rearrangement uses TRBV2 and TRBJ1-2, with 10 bases matching TRBD1. The CDR3 totals 15 residues. Per germline, CDR1 SNHLY and CDR2 FYNNEI. The chain's CDR3 is CASREDRGRIYGYTF. As DNA, the CDR3 is TGTGCCAGCAGGGAAGACAGGGGGCGTATCTATGGCTACACCTTC.

For the CDR3, the DNA is TGTGCCAGTACCATGGGAGGGGGCCCCAACCAGCCCCAGCATTTT. Translating it yields CASTMGGGPNQPQHF. The rearrangement links TRBV19 to TRBJ1-5, with TRBD1 matching 7 bases. Germline V gene lookup returns CDR1 LNHDA and CDR2 SQIVND (reference sequence). Trimming removed 7 bases from V and 7 bases from J; junction bases left unmatched: 13. The CDR3 is 15 amino acids.

The rearrangement links TRBV14 to TRBJ2-1; D possibly uses TRBD1 or TRBD2 (5 bases each). The germline V gene has CDR1 SGHDN and CDR2 FVKESK. CDR3 length: 13 amino acids. Trimming took 4 bases from V and 10 from J, leaving 14 bases between them. The CDR3 region is CASSLHPGTEQFF. CDR3 nucleotides: TGTGCCAGCAGCCTGCACCCCGGGACCGAGCAGTTCTTC.

J is TRBJ1-1 and V is TRBV2; D unclear. The CDR3 has 13 residues. The ends were cut back, 11 bases at V and 1 base at J, with 14 bases in the middle. CDR1 SNHLY and CDR2 FYNNEI come from the germline V gene. CDR3 amino acids: CAGTMGENTEAFF. The CDR3 DNA sequence: TGTGCCGGTACAATGGGAGAGAACACTGAAGCTTTCTTT.

The chain joins TRBV10-3 to TRBJ2-5, with 10 bases lining up with TRBD1. CDR1 is ENHRY and CDR2 is SYGVKD in the germline V gene. After removal of 7 bases from V and 5 bases from J, the junction contained 7 bases not matched to a gene. This CDR3 has 14 amino acids. CDR3 loop: CAINDRGRDETQYF. The DNA of the CDR3 is TGTGCCATCAACGACAGGGGGCGAGACGAGACCCAGTACTTC.

Only a few counts were recorded for this clone. This chain uses TRBV7-8 with TRBJ1-3, with 7 bases matching TRBD1. CDR3 length: 18 residues. Germline loops: CDR1 SGHVS, CDR2 FQNEAQ. The trim removed 0 bases at V and 0 bases at J, leaving 8 bases unmatched. CDR3 protein: CASSLAIRRQGSGNTIYF. DNA for the CDR3: TGTGCCAGCAGCTTAGCGATTAGGAGACAGGGCTCTGGAAACACCATATATTTT.

The chain carries TRBV4-1 and TRBJ1-1; TRBD1 might be the D (5 bases). Trimming left V 0 bases short and J 4 bases short, with 9 bases between. CDR1 and CDR2 (germline): MGHRA, YSYEKL. The CDR3 is 14 residues long. The chain's CDR3 is CASSQDTRGTEAFF. CDR3 nucleotides: TGCGCCAGCAGCCAAGATACGAGGGGCACTGAAGCTTTCTTT.